The next 29 T cell receptor beta chains were all read from a single sample in a study of response to subunit inactivated influenza vaccine. TCRdb re-called the RT-PCR reads with MiXCR, one entry per CDR3 protein. The profile shows roughly 500,000 distinct CDR3 sequences, 25% of them singletons. This sample comprised CD4+ T cells sorted from PBMCs, obtained about 5 days after vaccination. These receptors originate from a man over 45 who received an inactivated influenza vaccine.

V and J are TRBV6-1 and TRBJ2-7; D perhaps matches TRBD1 (5 bases). The ends were cut back, 5 bases at V and 4 bases at J, with 18 bases in the middle. Germline loops: CDR1 MNHNS, CDR2 SASEGT. The CDR3 length is 15 residues. This CDR3 reads CASSLSRQGPYEQYF. CDR3 in DNA: TGTGCCAGCAGTCTCTCCCGTCAGGGCCCTTACGAGCAGTACTTC.

This clonotype has just a few counts. The chain combines TRBV28 with TRBJ2-3; no clear D gene. Trimming shortened V by 7 bases and J by 2 bases, and 7 bases separated the two germline ends. The CDR3 extends over 12 amino acids. Looked up from germline, CDR1 is MDHEN and CDR2 is SYDVKM. In DNA form, the CDR3 reads TGTGCCAGCAAAGGTCTCACAGATACGCAGTATTTT. Amino acids: CASKGLTDTQYF. Variable domain in full (rest from reference TRBV28 and TRBJ2-3): DVKVTQSSRYLVKRTGEKVFLECVQDMDHENMFWYRQDPGLGLRLIYFSYDVKMKEKGDIPEGYSVSREKKERFSLILESASTNQTSMYLCASKGLTDTQYFGPGTRLTVL.

This clonotype was detected a few times. The chain is built from TRBV7-2 and TRBJ2-1, with 8 bases aligning to TRBD2. Looked up from germline, CDR1 is SGHTA and CDR2 is FQGNSA. The CDR3 consists of 15 residues. V lost 5 bases, J lost 4 bases, and 7 bases stayed unmatched. The CDR3 sequence: CASSRSGTKYNEQFF. The CDR3 DNA follows: TGTGCCAGCAGCCGTAGCGGGACCAAATACAATGAGCAGTTCTTC.

In its sample, this clonotype was seen a few times. The gene calls are TRBV10-2 and TRBJ2-6; 8 bases map to TRBD1. CDR3 size: 19 residues. Per the germline V gene, CDR1 is WSHSY and CDR2 is SAAADI. Trimming took 6 bases from V and 2 from J; bases not matched to a gene: 15. CDR3 protein: CASRDNLGQGLAGANVLTF. The CDR3 nucleotides are TGCGCCAGCAGAGACAATCTCGGACAGGGATTGGCTGGGGCCAACGTCCTGACTTTC.

The chain recombines TRBV5-6 with TRBJ2-3; TRBD2 matches at 7 bases. Germline V gene sequence: CDR1 SGHDT, CDR2 YYEEEE. V was clipped by 6 bases and J by 2 bases; unmatched bases: 9. This CDR3 spans 15 amino acids. Here the CDR3 DNA reads TGTGCCAGCAAAAAGCGGGGATCGAACACAGATACGCAGTATTTT. It yields the protein CASKKRGSNTDTQYF.

The chain recombines TRBV10-3 with TRBJ2-1; perhaps TRBD1 as D (5 bases). Trimming removed 6 bases from V and 12 bases from J, with 15 bases in between. The CDR3 extends over 12 amino acids. Per the germline V gene, CDR1 is ENHRY and CDR2 is SYGVKD. Here the CDR3 reads CAISLDTLAQFF. The CDR3 DNA is TGTGCCATCAGCTTGGACACTCTTGCGCAGTTCTTC.

The chain recombines TRBV5-5 with TRBJ1-6; possibly TRBD1 for D (6 bases). This CDR3 region has 15 residues. Per germline, CDR1 SGHKS and CDR2 YYEKEE (reference sequence). The V and J ends lost 2 bases and 7 bases respectively, with 13 bases between them. CDR3 sequence: CASSFRGAENSPLHF. In nucleotides, the CDR3 is TGTGCCAGCAGCTTTCGGGGGGCTGAGAATTCACCCCTCCACTTT.

The chain carries TRBV12-3 or TRBV12-4 and TRBJ2-7; D might be TRBD1 (6 bases). V was cut by 5 bases and J by 2 bases, with 13 bases left in between. The CDR3 runs to 14 residues. CDR3 loop: CASSPQGYTYEQYF. DNA of the CDR3: TGTGCCAGCAGTCCCCAGGGGTATACCTACGAGCAGTACTTC.

The chain recombines TRBV28 with TRBJ1-5; TRBD1 matches at 11 bases. The germline V gene has CDR1 MDHEN and CDR2 SYDVKM. The CDR3 totals 15 residues. J lost 7 bases, V lost 8 bases, and 10 bases had no gene match. CDR3 DNA: TGTGCCAGCGACCGGACAGGGGGCGCTAGGCAGCCCCAGCATTTT. This encodes CASDRTGGARQPQHF.

The chain links TRBV28 to TRBJ1-1; 7 bases agree with TRBD1. The CDR3 has 18 amino acids. In germline, CDR1 is MDHEN, CDR2 SYDVKM. With V trimmed by 8 bases and J by 3 bases, 21 bases remained unmatched. The CDR3, as DNA: TGTGCCAGCCTTTCCCGGAGGTTTCCAGGGGGTAGGGACACTGAAGCTTTCTTT. Translation gives CASLSRRFPGGRDTEAFF.

The chain carries TRBV20-1 and TRBJ2-7; 9 bases align to TRBD2. The CDR3 is 13 amino acids. Germline assignment: CDR1 DFQATT and CDR2 SNEGSKA (reference sequence). J gave up 6 bases and V 6 bases, and 9 bases lay outside the gene matches. The DNA for the CDR3 is TGCAGTGCCTGGACTAGCGCAGCAGGCGAGCAGTACTTC. Protein sequence: CSAWTSAAGEQYF.

J is TRBJ1-6 and V is TRBV7-9, with 7 bases lining up with TRBD1. Germline V gene sequence: CDR1 SEHNR, CDR2 FQNEAQ (reference sequence). The junction had 3 bases not matched to a gene; V was cut back by 3 bases and J by 7 bases. The length of the CDR3 is 14 residues. CDR3 nucleotides: TGTGCCAGCAGCTTCGGACAGGACAATTCACCCCTCCACTTT. Protein: CASSFGQDNSPLHF.

This chain connects TRBV20-1 to TRBJ2-7; D is ambiguous. V dropped 0 bases and J dropped 4 bases, with 13 bases sitting between them. CDR1 and CDR2 from the germline V gene are DFQATT and SNEGSKA (reference sequence). This CDR3 comprises 14 residues. In DNA, the CDR3 is TGCAGTGCTAGAGAATCCGCGTTAGTGTACGAGCAGTACTTC. Translation gives CSARESALVYEQYF.

The chain uses TRBV4-3 and TRBJ2-3; 7 bases map to TRBD1. Germline V lookup: CDR1 LGHNA, CDR2 YSLEER. The CDR3 is made up of 16 amino acids. Trimming removed 0 bases from V and 6 bases from J; junction bases left unmatched: 9. CDR3 coding DNA: TGCGCCAGCAGCCAAGATCTGGCAGGGGGATCGGATACGCAGTATTTT. It specifies CASSQDLAGGSDTQYF.

This sequence joins TRBV6-5 and TRBJ2-2; D gene unclear. CDR1 is MNHEY and CDR2 is SVGAGI in the germline V gene. The CDR3 consists of 15 residues. Trimming left V 3 bases short and J 7 bases short, with 15 bases between. CDR3: CASSYAVRPGGELFF. The DNA of the CDR3 is TGTGCCAGCAGTTATGCCGTAAGGCCTGGCGGGGAGCTGTTTTTT.

This clonotype was picked up a small number of times. The CDR3: CASSLAAWPRVRTGNQETQYF. The CDR3 DNA reads as TGTGCCAGCAGCTTAGCCGCGTGGCCCCGAGTGCGGACAGGGAACCAAGAGACCCAGTACTTC. V gene TRBV7-2 combines with J gene TRBJ2-5, with 8 bases fitting TRBD1. Germline V gene sequence: CDR1 SGHTA, CDR2 FQGNSA. V shed 0 bases and J 0 bases; nucleotides not matched to a gene: 18. This CDR3 comprises 21 residues.

This clonotype was detected only a few times. This chain links TRBV30 with TRBJ2-1; D call uncertain. Trimming shortened V by 2 bases and J by 8 bases, and 7 bases separated the two germline ends. The germline V gene encodes CDR1 GTSNPN and CDR2 SVGIG (reference sequence). The CDR3 extends over 11 amino acids. Written as DNA, the CDR3 is TGTGCCTGGAGTCTCAGTTATGAGCAGTTCTTC. The encoded protein is CAWSLSYEQFF. Filled out from reference TRBV30 and TRBJ2-1, the complete variable domain reads SQTIHQWPATLVQPVGSPLSLECTVEGTSNPNLYWYRQAAGRGLQLLFYSVGIGQISSEVPQNLSASRPQDRQFILSSKKLLLSDSGFYLCAWSLSYEQFFGPGTRLTVL.

This clonotype was counted a few times. The V gene is TRBV6-5, the J gene TRBJ2-1, with 8 bases lining up with TRBD2. This CDR3 contains 17 residues. Germline values: CDR1 MNHEY, CDR2 SVGAGI. The J segment lost 10 bases and the V segment lost 0 bases, leaving 14 bases of the junction unmatched. The DNA of the CDR3 is TGTGCCAGCAGTTACTCGAGGGGGAGCGGGAGCCTAAAGGAGCAGTTCTTC. This codes for CASSYSRGSGSLKEQFF.

This clonotype was seen only a few times. The chain carries TRBV6-2 or TRBV6-3 and TRBJ2-1; D is uncertain. This CDR3 is 13 amino acids long. Germline CDR1 is MNHEY and CDR2 is SVGEGT. V lost 0 bases and J 4 bases, leaving 4 bases between the germline ends. The CDR3, as DNA: TGTGCCAGCAGTTACTCGTGGTACAATGAGCAGTTCTTC. Its translation is CASSYSWYNEQFF.

This clonotype has a handful of counts. The genes are TRBV12-3 or TRBV12-4 and TRBJ2-7; the D call may be TRBD1 or TRBD2 (6 bases each). Deletions cut 5 bases from V and 4 bases from J, with 18 bases between. This CDR3 is 15 amino acids long. This chain's CDR3 is CASSAGAGISYEQYF. The CDR3 DNA follows: TGTGCCAGCAGTGCAGGGGCGGGGATCTCTTACGAGCAGTACTTC.

Remarks on this clonotype: Relative to the germline gene, one junction end is altered; a read error may explain this. This chain joins TRBV7-2 and TRBJ2-7; a possible D gene is TRBD2 (6 bases). The CDR3 covers 12 residues. Germline V gene data show CDR1 as SGHTA and CDR2 as FQGNSA. CDR3 sequence: CASSLRSGSALF. The CDR3 nucleotides are TGTGCCAGCAGCTTAAGGAGCGGGTCGGCGTTGTTC.

The CDR3, as DNA: TGTGCCACCAGTGATTTGAGGTCTAGCGTCAACAATGAGCAGTTCTTC. Its translation is CATSDLRSSVNNEQFF. The rearrangement joins TRBV24-1 to TRBJ2-1; a possible D gene is TRBD2 (6 bases). The germline V and J ends were trimmed by 0 bases and 5 bases, with 13 bases remaining between them. CDR1 is KGHDR, CDR2 SFDVKD, per germline. The CDR3 runs 16 residues.

The J gene is TRBJ2-1, the V gene TRBV12-3 or TRBV12-4, with TRBD2 matching over 9 bases. This CDR3 comprises 16 residues. The trim removed 2 bases at V and 3 bases at J, leaving 5 bases unmatched. CDR3 nucleotides: TGTGCCAGCAGTTTACTCGGCGGGGGGGACTACAATGAGCAGTTCTTC. Protein product: CASSLLGGGDYNEQFF.

The gene calls are TRBV5-8 and TRBJ1-1; D is perhaps TRBD1 (5 bases). With 0 bases removed from V and 4 bases from J, the gap between germline ends came to 16 bases. The germline V gene has CDR1 SGHTS and CDR2 YDEGEE. This CDR3 is 16 amino acids long. The CDR3 spells CASSLALGGRGTEAFF. The CDR3 nucleotides read TGTGCCAGCAGCTTGGCCCTTGGGGGAAGGGGCACTGAAGCTTTCTTT. The full variable domain, completed using reference TRBV5-8 and TRBJ1-1, is EAGVTQSPTHLIKTRGQQATLRCSPISGHTSVYWYQQALGLGLQFLLWYDEGEERNRGNFPPRFSGRQFPNYSSELNVNALELEDSALYLCASSLALGGRGTEAFFGQGTRLTVV.

In its sample, this clonotype was seen many times. The rearrangement links TRBV20-1 to TRBJ1-1; D unclear. Deletions cut 2 bases from V and 0 bases from J, with 10 bases between. CDR1 DFQATT and CDR2 SNEGSKA come from the germline V gene (reference sequence). CDR3 length: 14 residues. Here the CDR3 reads CSARTTRVNTEAFF. CDR3 in DNA: TGCAGTGCTAGAACGACCCGGGTGAACACTGAAGCTTTCTTT.

This clonotype was detected only a few times. This sequence joins TRBV11-2 and TRBJ1-1; D gene uncertain. The CDR3 contains 15 residues. In germline, CDR1 is SGHAT, CDR2 FQNNGV. V lost 0 bases and J 1 base, leaving 9 bases between the germline ends. The CDR3 coding sequence is TGTGCCAGCAGCTTAGAAATAGGGCAGAACACTGAAGCTTTCTTT. Amino acid sequence: CASSLEIGQNTEAFF.

The chain employs TRBV20-1 and TRBJ2-5; 9 nucleotides align to TRBD1. V lost 5 bases to trimming and J lost 10 bases; unmatched junction nucleotides: 11. The CDR3 loop spans 13 amino acids. Germline V CDR1 and CDR2: DFQATT, SNEGSKA (reference sequence). CDR3 amino acids: CSAFDPGQGGQYF. The DNA for the CDR3 is TGCAGTGCTTTCGATCCGGGACAGGGTGGCCAGTACTTC.

In this sample, this clonotype turned up a few times. This chain joins TRBV20-1 and TRBJ1-1; D is undetermined. V shed 0 bases and J shed 5 bases, with 13 bases lying between them. This CDR3 has 14 amino acids. From germline, CDR1 is DFQATT and CDR2 SNEGSKA (reference sequence). The CDR3 nucleotides read TGCAGTGCTAGAGACTACTATCCGACAACTGAAGCTTTCTTT. The encoded protein is CSARDYYPTTEAFF.

This clonotype was seen a few times. The rearrangement links TRBV5-1 to TRBJ2-7, with D possibly matching TRBD2 (6 bases). CDR1 is SGHRS, CDR2 YFSETQ, per germline. The CDR3 consists of 13 residues. Trimming removed 4 bases from V and 5 bases from J, with 13 bases in between. The CDR3 loop reads CASSVISGNEQYF. The DNA of the CDR3 is TGCGCCAGCAGCGTCATTAGCGGCAACGAGCAGTACTTC.